This T cell receptor (beta chain) derives from a study of blood T cell repertoires in COVID-19. Study background: From the United States, Italy and Spain came samples of acute and convalescent COVID-19. PBMCs, B-cell-depleted T cells, or T cells provided the cDNA or gDNA that made up the material.

Authors' processing steps: For nucleated cells, counts were estimated from reference gene primer amplification. Clones were read by immunoSEQ multiplex PCR, and TCRdb kept only the in-frame ones, dropping some. V, J and clone size reflect that table, while D and trimming were determined from the DNA. The repertoire consists of about 200,000 clones, with around four fifths occurring once and the leading ten covering around 0.93%. Germline-derived CDR1 and CDR2 are GTSNPN and SVGIG (reference sequence). V was trimmed by 1 base and J by 5 bases, leaving 9 bases between them. This CDR3 has 13 residues. Seattle patients were enrolled during active infection and followed longitudinally.

The specimen sequenced was peripheral blood. This sequence joins TRBV30 and TRBJ1-5; D possibly corresponds to TRBD1 (5 bases). The origin of this receptor is a man aged 55-75 years with COVID-19, enrolled during active disease. The CDR3 loop reads CAWSEGRDQPQHF. The CDR3 DNA sequence: TGTGCCTGGAGTGAGGGGCGCGATCAGCCCCAGCATTTT.